This T cell receptor beta chain is from a study of blood T cells in healthy people across ages. Findings and limits, study-wide: Diversity of TCR beta per million T cells declined in a roughly linear way with age.

There are a few counts of this clonotype. Its antigen remains unidentified. The V gene end was trimmed by 3 bases and the J gene end by 5 bases; junction bases not matched to a gene: 13. The CDR3 is made up of 17 amino acids. The second PCR ran about 7 to 12 cycles with a sample-barcoded 5' primer and J-beta primers. TCRdb ran MiXCR on the 5' RACE reads and lists one entry per CDR3 protein. The sample carries about 630,000 distinct CDR3 sequences, around 20% recorded once. The sequence came from a man between 65 and 85 years old in good health. The sequencing input was blood. The rearrangement joins TRBV12-3 or TRBV12-4 to TRBJ2-7, with 10 nucleotides matching TRBD2. The CDR3 DNA follows: TGTGCCAGCAGTTTTAATCTAGCGGGAGTAGGTGCGGACGAGCAGTACTTC. Protein sequence: CASSFNLAGVGADEQYF.